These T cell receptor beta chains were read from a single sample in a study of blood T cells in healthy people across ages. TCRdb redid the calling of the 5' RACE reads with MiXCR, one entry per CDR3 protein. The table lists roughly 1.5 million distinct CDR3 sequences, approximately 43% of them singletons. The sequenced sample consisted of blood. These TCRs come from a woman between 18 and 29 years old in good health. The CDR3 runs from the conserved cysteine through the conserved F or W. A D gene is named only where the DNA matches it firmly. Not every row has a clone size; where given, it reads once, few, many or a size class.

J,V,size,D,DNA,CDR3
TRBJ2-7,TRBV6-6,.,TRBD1,TGTGCCAGCAGGCGACAGGGGCGCTCCTACGAGCAGTACTTC,CASRRQGRSYEQYF
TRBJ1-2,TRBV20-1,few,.,TGCAGTGCTGGTCAGGGGTCGGCTGGCTACACCTTC,CSAGQGSAGYTF
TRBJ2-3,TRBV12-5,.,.,TGTGCTAGCGGTCTCGGATCCTACGGAGACACAGGTACGCAGTATTTT,CASGLGSYGDTGTQYF
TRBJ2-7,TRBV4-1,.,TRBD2,TGCGCCAGCAGCCAAGATCCCCCCGGACTAGCGGGAAATTACAATGAGCAGTACTTC,CASSQDPPGLAGNYNEQYF
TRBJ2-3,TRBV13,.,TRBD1,TGTGCCAGCAGCTTAGGGTCGACAGGGGGCTTCACAGATACGCAGTATTTT,CASSLGSTGGFTDTQYF
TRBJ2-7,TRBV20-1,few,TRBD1,TGCAGTGCTAGAGATGAGACAGGGCCCTACGAGCAGTACTTC,CSARDETGPYEQYF
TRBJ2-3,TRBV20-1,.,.,TGCAGTGCTAGGGATCGTCTCGGAGTAACGCGTACAGATACGCAGTATTTT,CSARDRLGVTRTDTQYF
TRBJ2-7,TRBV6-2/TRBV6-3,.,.,TGTGCCAGCAGTTACAGGGCGGGAAGGTCCTACGAGCAGTACTTC,CASSYRAGRSYEQYF
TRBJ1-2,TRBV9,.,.,TGTGCCAGCAGCTCCCGGGAGAAGGGGGACTATGGCTACACCTTC,CASSSREKGDYGYTF
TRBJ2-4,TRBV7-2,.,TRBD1,TGTGCCAGCAGAACGACAGGGTGGGCCAAAAACATTCAGTACTTC,CASRTTGWAKNIQYF
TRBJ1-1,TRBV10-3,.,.,TGTGCCATCAGCTCAGGGGTAACTGAAGCTTTCTTT,CAISSGVTEAFF
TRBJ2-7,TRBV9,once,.,TGTGCCAGCAGCGTAAATCCGTCGGCGTCCTACGAGCAGTACTTC,CASSVNPSASYEQYF
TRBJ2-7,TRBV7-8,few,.,TGTGCCAGCAGCTCTCGACTAGTAGAAGCCTACGAGCAGTACTTC,CASSSRLVEAYEQYF